Listed here is a single T cell receptor (beta chain). Assay used: immunoSEQ multiplex PCR; TCRdb lists only in-frame clones, some missing. The sample records over 250,000 clones, 75% to 95% being singletons. J gave up 2 bases and V 2 bases, and 5 bases lay outside the gene matches. The CDR3 runs to 15 residues. Per germline, CDR1 KGHSH and CDR2 LQKENI. This record belongs to a study of blood T cell repertoires in COVID-19. Assignments of participants to cohorts depended upon their own reported clinical history. The sample taken for sequencing was PBMCs or T cells enriched from blood (not recorded which). The receptor was isolated from a woman younger than 45 who had recovered from COVID-19. The chain couples TRBV18 to TRBJ2-7, with TRBD2 matching over 8 bases. The CDR3 DNA follows: TGTGCCAGCTCACCAGAGGGACTAGGCCCCTACGAGCAGTACTTC. Protein sequence: CASSPEGLGPYEQYF.